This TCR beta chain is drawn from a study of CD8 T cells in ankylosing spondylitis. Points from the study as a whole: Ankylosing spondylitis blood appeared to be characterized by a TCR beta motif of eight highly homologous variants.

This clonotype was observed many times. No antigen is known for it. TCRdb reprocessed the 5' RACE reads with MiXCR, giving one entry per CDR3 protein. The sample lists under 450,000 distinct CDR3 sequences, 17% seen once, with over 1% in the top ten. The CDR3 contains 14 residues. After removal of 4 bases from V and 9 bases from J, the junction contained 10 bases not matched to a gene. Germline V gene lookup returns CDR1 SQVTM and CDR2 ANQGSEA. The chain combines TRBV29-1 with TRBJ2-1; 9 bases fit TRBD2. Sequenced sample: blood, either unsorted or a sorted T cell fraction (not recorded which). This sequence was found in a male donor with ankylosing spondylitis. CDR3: CSVADTGTSTEQFF. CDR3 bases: TGCAGCGTTGCCGATACCGGGACTAGCACTGAGCAGTTCTTC.